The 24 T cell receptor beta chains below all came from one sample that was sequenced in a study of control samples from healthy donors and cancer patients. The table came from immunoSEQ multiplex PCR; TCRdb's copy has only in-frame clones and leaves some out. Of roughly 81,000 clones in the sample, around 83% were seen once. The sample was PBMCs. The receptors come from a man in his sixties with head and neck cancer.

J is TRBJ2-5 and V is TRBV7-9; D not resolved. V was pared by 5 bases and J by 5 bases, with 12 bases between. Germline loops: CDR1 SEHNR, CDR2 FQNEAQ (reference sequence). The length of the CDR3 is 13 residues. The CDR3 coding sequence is TGTGCCAGCAGCACCCGGGCGGTGGAGACCCAGTACTTC. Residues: CASSTRAVETQYF.

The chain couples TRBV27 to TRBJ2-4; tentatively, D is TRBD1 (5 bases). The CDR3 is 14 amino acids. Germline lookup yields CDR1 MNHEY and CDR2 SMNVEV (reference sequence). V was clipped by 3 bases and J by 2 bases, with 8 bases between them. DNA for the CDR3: TGTGCCAGCAGTTTGGCAGGGACCAAAAACATTCAGTACTTC. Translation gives CASSLAGTKNIQYF.

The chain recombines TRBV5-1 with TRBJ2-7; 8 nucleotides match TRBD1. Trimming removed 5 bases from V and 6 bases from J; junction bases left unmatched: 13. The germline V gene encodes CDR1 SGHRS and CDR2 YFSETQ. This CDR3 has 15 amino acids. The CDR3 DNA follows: TGCGCCAGCAGTATTTTCGGACAGGGTGAGGGCGAGCAGTACTTC. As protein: CASSIFGQGEGEQYF.

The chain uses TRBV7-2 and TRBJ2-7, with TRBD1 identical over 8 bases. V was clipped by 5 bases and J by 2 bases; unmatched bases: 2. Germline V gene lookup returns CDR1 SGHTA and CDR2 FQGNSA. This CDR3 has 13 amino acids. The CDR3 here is CASSRQGTYEQYF. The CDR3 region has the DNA TGTGCCAGCAGCCGACAGGGGACCTACGAGCAGTACTTC.

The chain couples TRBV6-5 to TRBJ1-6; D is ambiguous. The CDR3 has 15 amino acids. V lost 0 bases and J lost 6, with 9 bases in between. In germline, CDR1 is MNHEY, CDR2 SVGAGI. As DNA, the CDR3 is TGTGCCAGCAGTTACTCGTTTAGGCGTAATTCACCCCTCCACTTT. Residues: CASSYSFRRNSPLHF.

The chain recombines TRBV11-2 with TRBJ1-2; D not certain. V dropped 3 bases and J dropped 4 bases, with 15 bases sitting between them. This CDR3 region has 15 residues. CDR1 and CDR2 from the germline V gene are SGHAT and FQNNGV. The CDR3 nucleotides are TGTGCCAGCAGCTTCTACCGGGAAGACCTCTATGGCTACACCTTC. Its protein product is CASSFYREDLYGYTF.

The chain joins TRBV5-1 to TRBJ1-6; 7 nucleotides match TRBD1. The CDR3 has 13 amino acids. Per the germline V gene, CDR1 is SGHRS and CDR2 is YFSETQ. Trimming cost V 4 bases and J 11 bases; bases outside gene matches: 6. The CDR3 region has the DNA TGCGCCAGCAGCCCGTTACAGGGGCCACCCCTCCACTTT. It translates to CASSPLQGPPLHF.

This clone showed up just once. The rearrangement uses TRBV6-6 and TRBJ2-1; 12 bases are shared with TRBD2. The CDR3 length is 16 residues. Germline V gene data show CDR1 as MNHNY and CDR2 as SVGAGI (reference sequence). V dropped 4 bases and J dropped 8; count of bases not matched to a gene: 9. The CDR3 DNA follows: TGTGCCAGCAGTTCCCGGACTAGCGGGAAACAGGATGAGCAGTTCTTC. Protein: CASSSRTSGKQDEQFF.

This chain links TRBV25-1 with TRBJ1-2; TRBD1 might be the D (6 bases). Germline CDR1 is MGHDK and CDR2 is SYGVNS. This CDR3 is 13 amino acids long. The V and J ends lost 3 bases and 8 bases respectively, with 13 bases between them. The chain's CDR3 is CASSDYTGTGYTF. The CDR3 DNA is TGTGCCAGCAGTGATTATACAGGGACGGGCTACACCTTC.

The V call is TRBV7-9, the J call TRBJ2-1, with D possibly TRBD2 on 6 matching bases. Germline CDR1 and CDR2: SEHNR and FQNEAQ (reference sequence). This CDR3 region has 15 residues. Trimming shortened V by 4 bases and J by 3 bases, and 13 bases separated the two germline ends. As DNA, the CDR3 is TGTGCCAGCAGCTCCGGGGACTCATACTACAATGAGCAGTTCTTC. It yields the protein CASSSGDSYYNEQFF.

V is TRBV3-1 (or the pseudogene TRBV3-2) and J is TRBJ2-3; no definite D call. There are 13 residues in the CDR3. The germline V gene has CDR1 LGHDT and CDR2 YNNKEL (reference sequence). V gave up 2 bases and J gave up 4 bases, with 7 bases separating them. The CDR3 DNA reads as TGTGCCAGCAGCCAACGGGCTGCAGATACGCAGTATTTT. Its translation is CASSQRAADTQYF.

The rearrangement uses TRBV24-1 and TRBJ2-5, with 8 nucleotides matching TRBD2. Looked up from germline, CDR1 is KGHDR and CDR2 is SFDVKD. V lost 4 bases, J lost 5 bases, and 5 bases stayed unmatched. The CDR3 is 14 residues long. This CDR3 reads CATSESGGGETQYF. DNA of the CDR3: TGTGCCACCAGTGAATCGGGAGGGGGGGAGACCCAGTACTTC.

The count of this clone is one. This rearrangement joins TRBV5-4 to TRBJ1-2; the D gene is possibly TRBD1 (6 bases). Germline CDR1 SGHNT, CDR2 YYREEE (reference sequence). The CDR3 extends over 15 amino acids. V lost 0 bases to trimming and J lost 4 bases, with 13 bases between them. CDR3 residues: CASSLVGHYAYGYTF. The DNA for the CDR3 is TGTGCCAGCAGCTTGGTGGGACATTACGCCTATGGCTACACCTTC.

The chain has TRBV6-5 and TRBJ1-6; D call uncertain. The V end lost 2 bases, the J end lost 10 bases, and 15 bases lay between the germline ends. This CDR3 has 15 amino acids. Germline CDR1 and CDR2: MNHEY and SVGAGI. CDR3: CASSYTAGGGSPLHF. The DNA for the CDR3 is TGTGCCAGCAGTTACACCGCAGGTGGCGGATCACCCCTCCACTTT.

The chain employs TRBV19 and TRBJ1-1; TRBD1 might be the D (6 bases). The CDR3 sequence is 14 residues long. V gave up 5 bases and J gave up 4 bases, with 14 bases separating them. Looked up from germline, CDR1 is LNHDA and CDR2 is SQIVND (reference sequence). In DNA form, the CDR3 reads TGTGCCAGTAGTCTACAGGGACTGGCCACTGAAGCTTTCTTT. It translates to CASSLQGLATEAFF.

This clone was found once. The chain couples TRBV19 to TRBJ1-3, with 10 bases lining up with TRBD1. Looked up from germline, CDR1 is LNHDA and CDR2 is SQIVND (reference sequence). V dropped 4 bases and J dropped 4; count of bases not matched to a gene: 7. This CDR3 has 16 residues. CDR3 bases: TGTGCCAGTAGTAACGCCGGGACAGGGGCCGGAAACACCATATATTTT. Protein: CASSNAGTGAGNTIYF.

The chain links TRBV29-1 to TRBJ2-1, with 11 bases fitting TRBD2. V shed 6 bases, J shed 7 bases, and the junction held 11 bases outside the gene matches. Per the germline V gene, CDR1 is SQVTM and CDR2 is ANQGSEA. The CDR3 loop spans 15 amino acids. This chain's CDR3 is CSVEPLAGGRNEQFF. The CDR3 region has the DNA TGCAGCGTCGAGCCCCTAGCGGGAGGTCGGAATGAGCAGTTCTTC.

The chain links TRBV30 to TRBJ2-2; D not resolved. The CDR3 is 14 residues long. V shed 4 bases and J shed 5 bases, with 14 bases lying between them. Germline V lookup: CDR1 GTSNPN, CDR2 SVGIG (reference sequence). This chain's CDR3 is CAWNPGEATGELFF. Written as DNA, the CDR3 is TGTGCCTGGAACCCTGGAGAAGCAACCGGGGAGCTGTTTTTT.

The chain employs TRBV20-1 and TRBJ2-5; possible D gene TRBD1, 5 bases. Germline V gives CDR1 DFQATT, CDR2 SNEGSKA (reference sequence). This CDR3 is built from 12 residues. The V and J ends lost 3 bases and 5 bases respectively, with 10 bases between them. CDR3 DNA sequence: TGCAGTGCTAGTCCAGGGCTGGAGACCCAGTACTTC. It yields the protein CSASPGLETQYF.

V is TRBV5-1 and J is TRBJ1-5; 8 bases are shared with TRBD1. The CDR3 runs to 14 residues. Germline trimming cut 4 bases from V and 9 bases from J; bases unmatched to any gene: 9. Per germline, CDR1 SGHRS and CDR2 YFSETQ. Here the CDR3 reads CASSLTGVGLPQHF. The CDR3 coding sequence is TGCGCCAGCAGCCTGACAGGGGTGGGCCTGCCCCAGCATTTT.

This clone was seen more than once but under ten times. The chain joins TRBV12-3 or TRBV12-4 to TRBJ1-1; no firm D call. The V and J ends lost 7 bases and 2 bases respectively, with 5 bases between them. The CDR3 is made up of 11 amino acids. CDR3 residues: CASTVNTEAFF. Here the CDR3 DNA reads TGTGCCAGCACCGTTAACACTGAAGCTTTCTTT.

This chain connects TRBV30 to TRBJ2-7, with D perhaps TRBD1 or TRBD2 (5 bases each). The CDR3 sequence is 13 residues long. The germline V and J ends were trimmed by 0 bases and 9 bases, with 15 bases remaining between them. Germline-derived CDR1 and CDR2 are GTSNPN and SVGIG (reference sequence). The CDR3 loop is CAWSVPGYGGQYF. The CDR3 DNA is TGTGCCTGGAGTGTACCCGGATATGGGGGGCAGTACTTC. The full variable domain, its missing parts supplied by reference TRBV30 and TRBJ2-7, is SQTIHQWPATLVQPVGSPLSLECTVEGTSNPNLYWYRQAAGRGLQLLFYSVGIGQISSEVPQNLSASRPQDRQFILSSKKLLLSDSGFYLCAWSVPGYGGQYFGPGTRLTVT.

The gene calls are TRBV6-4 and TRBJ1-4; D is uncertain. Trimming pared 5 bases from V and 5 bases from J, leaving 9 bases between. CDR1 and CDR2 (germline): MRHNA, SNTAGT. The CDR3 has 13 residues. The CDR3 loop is CASSPGVNEKLFF. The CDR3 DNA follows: TGTGCCAGCAGTCCCGGGGTCAATGAAAAACTGTTTTTT.

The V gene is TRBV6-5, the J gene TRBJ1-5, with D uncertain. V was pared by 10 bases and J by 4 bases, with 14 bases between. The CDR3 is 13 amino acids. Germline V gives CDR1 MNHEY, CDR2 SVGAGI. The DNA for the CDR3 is TGTGCCATCCAGTGGGAGGGAAATCAGCCCCAGCATTTT. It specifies CAIQWEGNQPQHF.